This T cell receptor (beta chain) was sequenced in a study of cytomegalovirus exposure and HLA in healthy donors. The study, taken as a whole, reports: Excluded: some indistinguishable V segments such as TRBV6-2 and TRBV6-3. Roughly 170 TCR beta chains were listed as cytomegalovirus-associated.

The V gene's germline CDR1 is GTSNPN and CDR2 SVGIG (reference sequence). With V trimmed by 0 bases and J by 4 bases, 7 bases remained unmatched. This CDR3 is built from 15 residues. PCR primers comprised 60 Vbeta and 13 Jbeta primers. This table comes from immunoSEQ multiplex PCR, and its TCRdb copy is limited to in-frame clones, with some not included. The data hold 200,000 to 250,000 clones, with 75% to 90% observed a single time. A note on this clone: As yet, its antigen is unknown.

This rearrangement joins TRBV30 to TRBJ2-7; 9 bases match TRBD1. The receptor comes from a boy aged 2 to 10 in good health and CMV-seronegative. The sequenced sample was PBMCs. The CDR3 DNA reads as TGTGCCTGGAGTGTACCATGGGACAGGGTTTACGAGCAGTACTTC. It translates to CAWSVPWDRVYEQYF.